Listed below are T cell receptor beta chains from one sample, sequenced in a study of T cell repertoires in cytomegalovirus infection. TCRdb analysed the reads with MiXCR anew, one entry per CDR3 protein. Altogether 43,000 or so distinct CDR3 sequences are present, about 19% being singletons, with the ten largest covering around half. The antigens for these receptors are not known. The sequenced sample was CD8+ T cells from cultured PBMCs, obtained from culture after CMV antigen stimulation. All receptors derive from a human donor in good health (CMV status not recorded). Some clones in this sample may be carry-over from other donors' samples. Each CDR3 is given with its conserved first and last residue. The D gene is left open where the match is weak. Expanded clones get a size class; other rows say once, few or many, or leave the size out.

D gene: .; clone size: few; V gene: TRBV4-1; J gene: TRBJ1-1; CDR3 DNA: TGCGCCAGCAGCCAAGATCCCAGGGCAATGAACACTGAAGCTTTCTTT; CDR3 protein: CASSQDPRAMNTEAFF
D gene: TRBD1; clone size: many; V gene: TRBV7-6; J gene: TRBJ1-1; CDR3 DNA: TGTGCCAGCAGCCTGAGGGGGTCGATCCGGGACAGGGGGAACGAGGGGACTGAAGCTTTCTTT; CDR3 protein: CASSLRGSIRDRGNEGTEAFF
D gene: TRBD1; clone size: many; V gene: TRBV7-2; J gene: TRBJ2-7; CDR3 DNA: TGTGCCAGCAGCTTAAAGTTCCGGCAGGGGGCCTACGAGCAGTACTTC; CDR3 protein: CASSLKFRQGAYEQYF
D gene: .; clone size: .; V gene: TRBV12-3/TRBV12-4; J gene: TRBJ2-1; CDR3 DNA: TGTGCCAGCAGTTTAGGGGTCGAAGAGCAGTTCTTC; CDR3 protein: CASSLGVEEQFF
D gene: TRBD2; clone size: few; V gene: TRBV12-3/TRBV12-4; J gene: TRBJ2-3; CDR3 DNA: TGTGCCAGCAGGGCAACAGGGGGATTAGCTAGCGGGAGAGATACGCAGTATTTT; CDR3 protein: CASRATGGLASGRDTQYF
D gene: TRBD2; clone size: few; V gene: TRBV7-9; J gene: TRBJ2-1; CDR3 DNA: TGTGCCAGCAGCCCGCGGGGGGATCACAATGAGCAGTTCTTC; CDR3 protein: CASSPRGDHNEQFF
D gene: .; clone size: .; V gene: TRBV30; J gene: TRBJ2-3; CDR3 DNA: TGTGCCTGGAGTTCTTGGGGTAGCACAGATACGCAGTATTTT; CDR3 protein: CAWSSWGSTDTQYF
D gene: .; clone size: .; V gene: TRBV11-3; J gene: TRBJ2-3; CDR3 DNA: TGTGCCAGCAGCACGGGTGACAGTAAACTAGGCACAGATACGCAGTATTTT; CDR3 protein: CASSTGDSKLGTDTQYF
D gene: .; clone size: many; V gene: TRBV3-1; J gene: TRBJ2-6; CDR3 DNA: TGTGCCAGCAGCCAAGATGAAAACGTCCTGACTTTC; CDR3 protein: CASSQDENVLTF
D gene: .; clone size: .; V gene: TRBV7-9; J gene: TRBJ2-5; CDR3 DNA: TGTGCCAGCAGCTTGGGGCGGGGCGTTCAAGAGACCCAGTACTTC; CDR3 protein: CASSLGRGVQETQYF
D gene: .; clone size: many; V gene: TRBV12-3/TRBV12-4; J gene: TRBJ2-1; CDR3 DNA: TGTGCCAGCAGTTTAGACTGGATTATTTACAATGAGCAGTTCTTC; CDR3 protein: CASSLDWIIYNEQFF
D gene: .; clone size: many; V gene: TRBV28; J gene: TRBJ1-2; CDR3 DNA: TGTGCCGGAGGGAGTTTCTATGGCTACACCTTC; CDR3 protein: CAGGSFYGYTF
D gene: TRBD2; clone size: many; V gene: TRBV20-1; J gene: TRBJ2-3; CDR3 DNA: TGCAGTGCTAGAAGGGCTAGCGGGATGAGCACAGATACGCAGTATTTT; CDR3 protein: CSARRASGMSTDTQYF
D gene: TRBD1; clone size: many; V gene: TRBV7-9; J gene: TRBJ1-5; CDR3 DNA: TGTGCCAGCAGCCTCGGACAGGGGCTCCAGCATTTT; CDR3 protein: CASSLGQGLQHF
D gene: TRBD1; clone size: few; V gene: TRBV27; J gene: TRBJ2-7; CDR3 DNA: TGTGCCAGCAGTCGAATCGGGACAGGGGGCGCTTACGAGCAGTACTTC; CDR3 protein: CASSRIGTGGAYEQYF
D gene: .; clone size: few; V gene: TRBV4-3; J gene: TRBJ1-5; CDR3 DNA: TGCGCCAGCAGCCAAGATTCAGAACGCAATCAGCCCCAGCATTTT; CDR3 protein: CASSQDSERNQPQHF
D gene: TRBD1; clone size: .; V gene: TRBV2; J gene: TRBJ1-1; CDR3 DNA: TGTGCCAGCAGTGGAGAAAATAGGGGACAGGTGAACACTGAAGCTTTCTTT; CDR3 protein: CASSGENRGQVNTEAFF
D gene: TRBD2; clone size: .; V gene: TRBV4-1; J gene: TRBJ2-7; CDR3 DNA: TGCGCCAGCAGCCAAGATCTGGCTAGCGGGGGGGCTGGGGAGCAGTACTTC; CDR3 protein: CASSQDLASGGAGEQYF
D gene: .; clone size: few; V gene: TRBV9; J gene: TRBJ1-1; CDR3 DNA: TGTGCCAGCAGCGTGGGAACAGGGCGCACTGAAGCTTTCTTT; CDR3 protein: CASSVGTGRTEAFF
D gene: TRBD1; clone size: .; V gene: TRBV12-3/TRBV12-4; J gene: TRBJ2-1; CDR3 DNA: TGTGCCAGCATGAGGACAGGGGAATGGAATGAGCAGTTCTTC; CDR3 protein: CASMRTGEWNEQFF
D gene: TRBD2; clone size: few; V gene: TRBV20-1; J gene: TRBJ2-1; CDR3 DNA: TGCAGTACACCAGGACTAGGCGCCTACAATGAGCAGTTCTTC; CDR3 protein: CSTPGLGAYNEQFF
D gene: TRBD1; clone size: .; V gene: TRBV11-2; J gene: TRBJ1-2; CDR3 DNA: TGTGCCAGCAGCGACTGGGACAGCCCTAACTATGGCTACACCTTC; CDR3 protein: CASSDWDSPNYGYTF
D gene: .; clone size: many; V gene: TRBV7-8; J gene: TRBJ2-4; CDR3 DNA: TGTGCCAGCAGCTCCTACGGGGCAGCCGGGAACATTCAGTACTTC; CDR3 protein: CASSSYGAAGNIQYF
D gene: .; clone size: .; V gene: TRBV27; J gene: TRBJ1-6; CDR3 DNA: TGTGCCAGCAGTTTAGGGGGGCTGAATTCACCCCTCCACTTT; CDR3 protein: CASSLGGLNSPLHF
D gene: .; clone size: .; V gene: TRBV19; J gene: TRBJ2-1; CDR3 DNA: TGTGCCAGTAGTACGGACACGTTCTACAATGAGCAGTTCTTC; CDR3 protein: CASSTDTFYNEQFF
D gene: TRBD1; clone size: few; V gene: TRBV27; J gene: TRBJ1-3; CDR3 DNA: TGTGCCAGCAGCATACAGGGGTCGGGTGGAAACACCATATATTTT; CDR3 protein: CASSIQGSGGNTIYF
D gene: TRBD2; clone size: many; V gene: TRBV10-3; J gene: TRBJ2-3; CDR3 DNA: TGTGCCATCAGCCGGACTAGCGAGGAGTGGGATACGCAGTATTTT; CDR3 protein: CAISRTSEEWDTQYF
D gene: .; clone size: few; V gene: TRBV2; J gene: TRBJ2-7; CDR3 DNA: TGTGCCAGCAGGTACCCCCCTGGCGAGCAGTACTTC; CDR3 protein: CASRYPPGEQYF
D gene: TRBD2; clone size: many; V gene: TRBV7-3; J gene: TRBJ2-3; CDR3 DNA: TGTGCCAGCAGCCCTGGACTAGCGGGGGGGTACCCAGATACGCAGTATTTT; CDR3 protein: CASSPGLAGGYPDTQYF
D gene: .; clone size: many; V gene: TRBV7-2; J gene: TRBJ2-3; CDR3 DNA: TGTGCCAGCAGCTTGGTCAGGGTTGATACGCAGTATTTT; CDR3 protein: CASSLVRVDTQYF
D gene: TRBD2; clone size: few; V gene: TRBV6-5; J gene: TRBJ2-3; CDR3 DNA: TGTGCCAGCTCCCCGGGAGGCGGGCATACGCAGTATTTT; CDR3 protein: CASSPGGGHTQYF
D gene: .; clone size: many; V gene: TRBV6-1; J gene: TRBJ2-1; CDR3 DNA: TGTGCCAGCAAGCCGGGGCCTGGCGATGAGCAGTTCTTC; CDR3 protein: CASKPGPGDEQFF
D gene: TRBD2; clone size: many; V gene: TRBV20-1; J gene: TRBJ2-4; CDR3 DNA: TGCAGTGCTAGAGATCGGGGGGGGAGCAAAAACATTCAGTACTTC; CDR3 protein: CSARDRGGSKNIQYF
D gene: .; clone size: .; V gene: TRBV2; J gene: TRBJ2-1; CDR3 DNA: TGTGCCAGCAGTGAAGGGTCAGGACCGGAGAGAGAGCAGTTCTTC; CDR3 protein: CASSEGSGPEREQFF
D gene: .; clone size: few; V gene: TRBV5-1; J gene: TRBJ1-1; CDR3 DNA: TGCGCCAGCAGCTCTCGAGCGCGGAACACTGAAGCTTTCTTT; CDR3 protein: CASSSRARNTEAFF
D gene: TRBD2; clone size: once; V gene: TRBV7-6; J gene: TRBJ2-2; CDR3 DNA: TGTGCCAGCAGCCATACTAGCGGGCTGAACACCGGGGAGCTGTTTTTT; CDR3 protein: CASSHTSGLNTGELFF
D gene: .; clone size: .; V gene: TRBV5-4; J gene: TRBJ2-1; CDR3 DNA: TGTGCCAGCAGCAGTGCCGAGGCCCACTACAATGAGCAGTTCTTC; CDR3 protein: CASSSAEAHYNEQFF
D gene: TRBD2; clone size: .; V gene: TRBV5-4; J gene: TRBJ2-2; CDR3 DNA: TGTGCCAGCAGCTTGGAACTAGCGGGGGAGCGGGAGCTGTTTTTT; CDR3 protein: CASSLELAGERELFF
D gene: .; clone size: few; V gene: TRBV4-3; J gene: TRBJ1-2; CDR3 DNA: TGCGCCAGCAGCCAAGATGTGGCGGGCGGAGAATTCTATGGCTACACCTTC; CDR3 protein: CASSQDVAGGEFYGYTF
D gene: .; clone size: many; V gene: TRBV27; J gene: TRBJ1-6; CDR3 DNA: TGTGCCAGCAGTTTCAGCGTGGCCCTTAATTCACCCCTCCACTTT; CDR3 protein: CASSFSVALNSPLHF
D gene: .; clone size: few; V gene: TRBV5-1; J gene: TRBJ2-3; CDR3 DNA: TGCGCCAGCAGGGGACCACCGCAAGCAGATACGCAGTATTTT; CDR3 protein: CASRGPPQADTQYF
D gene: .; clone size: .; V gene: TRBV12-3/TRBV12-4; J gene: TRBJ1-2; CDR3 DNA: TGTGCCACCCTGGGAGCCCCAGGGTCTGTTCGGTATGGCTACACCTTC; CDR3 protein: CATLGAPGSVRYGYTF
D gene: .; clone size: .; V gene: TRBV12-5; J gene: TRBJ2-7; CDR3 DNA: TGTGCTAGTGGTTTGGGGCTTGGCGAGCAGTACTTC; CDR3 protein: CASGLGLGEQYF
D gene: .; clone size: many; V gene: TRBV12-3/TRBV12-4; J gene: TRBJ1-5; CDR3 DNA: TGTGCCAGCAGTTTACGTGGGGCGGACAGCCACAATCAGCCCCAGCATTTT; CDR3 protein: CASSLRGADSHNQPQHF
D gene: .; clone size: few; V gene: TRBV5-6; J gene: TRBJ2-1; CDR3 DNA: TGTGCCAGCAGCTCTGACAATGAGCAGTTCTTC; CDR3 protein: CASSSDNEQFF
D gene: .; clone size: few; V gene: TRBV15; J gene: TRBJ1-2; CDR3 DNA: TGTGCCACCAGCATAAGGTCCGAGGGCTATGGCTACACCTTC; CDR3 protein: CATSIRSEGYGYTF
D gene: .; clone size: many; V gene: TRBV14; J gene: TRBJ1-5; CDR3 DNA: TGTGCCAGCAGCCCCCTGGGGCCTGAGGGAAAGGATCAGCCCCAGCATTTT; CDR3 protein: CASSPLGPEGKDQPQHF
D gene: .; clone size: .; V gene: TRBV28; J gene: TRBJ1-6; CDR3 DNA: TGTGCCAGCATCACAAGGGCAGGGACTAATTCACCCCTCCACTTT; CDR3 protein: CASITRAGTNSPLHF
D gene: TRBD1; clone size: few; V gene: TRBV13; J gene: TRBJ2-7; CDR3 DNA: TGTGCCAGCAGCTTAGCGGGACAGGGTCCCCACGAGCAGTACTTC; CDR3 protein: CASSLAGQGPHEQYF
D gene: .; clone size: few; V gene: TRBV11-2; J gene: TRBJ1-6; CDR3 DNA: TGTGCCAGCAGCTTAGAACGCACCTCCTATAATTCACCCCTCCACTTT; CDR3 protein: CASSLERTSYNSPLHF
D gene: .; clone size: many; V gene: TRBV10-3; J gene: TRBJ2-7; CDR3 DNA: TGTGCCATCAGTGAGTCGGGCAGGGCCTCCTACGAGCAGTACTTC; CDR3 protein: CAISESGRASYEQYF
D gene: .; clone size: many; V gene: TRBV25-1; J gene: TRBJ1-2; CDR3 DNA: TGTGCAGCAGAGGAAAACTATGGCTACACCTTC; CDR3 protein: CAAEENYGYTF